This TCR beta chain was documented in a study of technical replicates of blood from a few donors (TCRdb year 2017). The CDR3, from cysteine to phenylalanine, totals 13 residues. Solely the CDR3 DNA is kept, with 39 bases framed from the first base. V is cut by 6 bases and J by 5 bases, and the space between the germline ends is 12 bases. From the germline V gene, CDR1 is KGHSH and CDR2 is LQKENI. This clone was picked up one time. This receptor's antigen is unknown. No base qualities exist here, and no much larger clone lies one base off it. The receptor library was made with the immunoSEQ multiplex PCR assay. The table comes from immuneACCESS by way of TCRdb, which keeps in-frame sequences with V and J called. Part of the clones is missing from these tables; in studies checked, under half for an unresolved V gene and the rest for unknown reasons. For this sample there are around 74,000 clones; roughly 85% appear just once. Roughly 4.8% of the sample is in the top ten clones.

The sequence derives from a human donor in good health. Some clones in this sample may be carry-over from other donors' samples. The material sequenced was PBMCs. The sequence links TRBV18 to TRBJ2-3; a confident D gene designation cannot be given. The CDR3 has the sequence CASSQIAVDTQYF. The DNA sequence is TGTGCCAGCTCCCAGATCGCGGTAGATACGCAGTATTTT.